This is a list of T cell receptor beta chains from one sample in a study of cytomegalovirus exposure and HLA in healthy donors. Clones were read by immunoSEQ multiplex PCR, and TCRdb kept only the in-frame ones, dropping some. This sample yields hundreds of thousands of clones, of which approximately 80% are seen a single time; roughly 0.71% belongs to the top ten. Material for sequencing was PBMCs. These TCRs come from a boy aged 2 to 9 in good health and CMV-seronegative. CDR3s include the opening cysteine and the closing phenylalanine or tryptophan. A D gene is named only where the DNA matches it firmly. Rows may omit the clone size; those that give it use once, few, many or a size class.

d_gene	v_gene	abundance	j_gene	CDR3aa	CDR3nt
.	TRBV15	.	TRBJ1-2	CATSRDHRAALRGYTF	TGTGCCACCAGCAGAGATCACAGGGCGGCACTACGGGGCTACACCTTC
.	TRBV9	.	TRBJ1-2	CASSEGPNYGYTF	TGTGCCAGCAGTGAGGGCCCGAACTATGGCTACACCTTC
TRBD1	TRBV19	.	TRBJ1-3	CASSIGDRGFGNTIYF	TGTGCCAGTAGTATCGGCGACAGGGGGTTTGGAAACACCATATATTTT
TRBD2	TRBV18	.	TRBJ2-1	CASSRLAGVKNEQFF	TGTGCCAGCTCGCGACTAGCGGGAGTAAAGAATGAGCAGTTCTTC
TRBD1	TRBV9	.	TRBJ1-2	CASSVGGQGASDGYTF	TGTGCCAGCAGCGTGGGGGGACAGGGGGCGTCAGATGGCTACACCTTC
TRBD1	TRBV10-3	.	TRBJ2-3	CAISVRGLEEADTQYF	TGTGCCATCAGTGTCAGGGGGCTGGAGGAAGCAGATACGCAGTATTTT
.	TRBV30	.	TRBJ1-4	CAWEGLNEKLFF	TGTGCCTGGGAGGGACTAAATGAAAAACTGTTTTTT
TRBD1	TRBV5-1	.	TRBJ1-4	CASSLEGGDSKEKLFF	TGCGCCAGCAGCTTGGAAGGTGGGGACAGCAAAGAAAAACTGTTTTTT
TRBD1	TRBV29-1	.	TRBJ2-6	CSVEGSRGLTGANVLTF	TGCAGCGTTGAAGGAAGTAGGGGGCTAACTGGGGCCAACGTCCTGACTTTC
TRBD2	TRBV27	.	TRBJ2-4	CATSLGTSGGGNIQYF	TGTGCCACCAGTTTAGGAACTAGCGGGGGTGGTAACATTCAGTACTTC
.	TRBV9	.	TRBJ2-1	CASSSGGGAPYNEQFF	TGTGCCAGCAGCTCCGGAGGAGGGGCCCCCTACAATGAGCAGTTCTTC
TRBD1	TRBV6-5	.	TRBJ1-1	CASIRSYRGCEAFF	TGTGCCAGCATTAGGAGTTACAGGGGATGTGAAGCTTTCTTT
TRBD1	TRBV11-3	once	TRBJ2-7	CASSLLNRDSRPKRTYEQYF	TGTGCCAGCAGCCTCCTAAACCGGGACAGCCGCCCCAAGCGTACCTACGAGCAGTACTTC
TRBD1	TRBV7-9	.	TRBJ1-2	CASRPTGTGNYGYTF	TGTGCCAGCAGGCCTACCGGGACAGGGAACTATGGCTACACCTTC
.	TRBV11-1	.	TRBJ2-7	CASSLARGYEQYF	TGTGCCAGCAGCTTAGCTCGGGGGTACGAGCAGTACTTC
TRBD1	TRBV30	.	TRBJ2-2	CACKTGDSGELFF	TGTGCCTGTAAAACAGGGGACAGCGGGGAGCTGTTTTTT
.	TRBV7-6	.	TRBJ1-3	CASSLRETGPGNTIYF	TGTGCCAGCAGCTTAAGGGAAACAGGGCCCGGAAACACCATATATTTT
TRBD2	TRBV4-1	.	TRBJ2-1	CASSQGLAGSSYNEQFF	TGCGCCAGCAGCCAGGGACTAGCGGGCAGCTCCTACAATGAGCAGTTCTTC
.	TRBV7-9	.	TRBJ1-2	CASSLAQGNIYGYTF	TGTGCCAGCAGCTTAGCGCAGGGTAACATCTATGGCTACACCTTC
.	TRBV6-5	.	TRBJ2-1	CASSYSSSGPYNEQFF	TGTGCCAGCAGTTACTCGTCGTCAGGCCCTTACAATGAGCAGTTCTTC
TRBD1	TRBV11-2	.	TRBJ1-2	CASSLVTGLVYGYTF	TGTGCCAGCAGCTTAGTGACAGGGCTCGTATATGGCTACACCTTC
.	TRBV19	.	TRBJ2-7	CASMGGREQYF	TGTGCCAGTATGGGGGGACGGGAGCAGTACTTC
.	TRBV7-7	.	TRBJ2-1	CASSLRGPAPSNEQFF	TGTGCTAGCAGCTTAAGAGGGCCTGCCCCATCCAATGAGCAGTTCTTC
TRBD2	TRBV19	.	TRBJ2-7	CASSIAGGPYEQYF	TGTGCCAGTAGTATAGCGGGAGGCCCCTACGAGCAGTACTTC
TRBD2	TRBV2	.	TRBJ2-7	CASSSRTSGRAYSYEQYF	TGTGCCAGCAGTTCCCGGACTAGCGGGAGGGCCTATAGTTACGAGCAGTACTTC
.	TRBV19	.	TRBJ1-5	CASSPREGNQPQHF	TGTGCCAGTAGTCCCCGGGAGGGGAATCAGCCCCAGCATTTT
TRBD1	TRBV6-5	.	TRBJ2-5	CASSYSTGMETQYF	TGTGCCAGCAGTTACTCGACAGGGATGGAGACCCAGTACTTC
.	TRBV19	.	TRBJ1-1	CASTWAGNTEAFF	TGTGCCAGTACCTGGGCAGGCAACACTGAAGCTTTCTTT
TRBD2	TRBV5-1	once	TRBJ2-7	CASSAGGAEYEQYF	TGCGCCAGCAGTGCGGGGGGCGCCGAGTACGAGCAGTACTTC
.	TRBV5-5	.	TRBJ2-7	CASISGSNSYEQYF	TGTGCCAGCATCTCCGGGTCGAACTCCTACGAGCAGTACTTC
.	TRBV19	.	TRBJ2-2	CASSIQGNHLGGELFF	TGTGCCAGTAGTATCCAGGGGAATCATTTAGGCGGGGAGCTGTTTTTT
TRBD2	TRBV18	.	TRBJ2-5	CASSPGLAGVQETQYF	TGTGCCAGCTCACCCGGACTAGCGGGAGTGCAAGAGACCCAGTACTTC
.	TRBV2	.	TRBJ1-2	CASSDSRGVYGYTF	TGTGCCAGCAGTGACTCCAGGGGAGTTTATGGCTACACCTTC
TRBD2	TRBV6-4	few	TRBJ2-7	CASTPSRGNEQYF	TGTGCCAGCACTCCTTCGCGGGGGAACGAGCAGTACTTC
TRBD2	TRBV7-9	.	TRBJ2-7	CASSREGPSYEQYF	TGTGCCAGCAGCCGGGAGGGACCCTCCTACGAGCAGTACTTC
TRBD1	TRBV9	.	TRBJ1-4	CASSVGVQGAYEKLFF	TGTGCCAGCAGCGTAGGGGTCCAGGGGGCTTATGAAAAACTGTTTTTT
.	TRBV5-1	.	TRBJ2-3	CASSSAGADTQYF	TGCGCCAGCAGCTCGGCCGGAGCAGATACGCAGTATTTT
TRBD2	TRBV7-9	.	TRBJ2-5	CASSLPGGETQYF	TGTGCCAGCAGCTTACCCGGGGGGGAGACCCAGTACTTC
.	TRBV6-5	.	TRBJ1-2	CASSYSRVGYGYTF	TGTGCCAGCAGTTACTCCCGGGTAGGCTATGGCTACACCTTC
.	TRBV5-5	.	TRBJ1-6	CASSLDAGSPLHF	TGTGCCAGCAGCTTGGACGCGGGTTCACCCCTCCACTTT
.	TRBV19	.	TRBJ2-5	CASSIRSQQETQYF	TGTGCCAGTAGTATAAGAAGTCAGCAAGAGACCCAGTACTTC
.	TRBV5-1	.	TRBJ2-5	CASSFDRRSIVQETQYF	TGCGCCAGCAGCTTCGACCGACGGAGCATCGTCCAAGAGACCCAGTACTTC
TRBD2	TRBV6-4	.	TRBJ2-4	CASSGGEGIQYF	TGTGCCAGCAGTGGAGGGGAGGGCATTCAGTACTTC
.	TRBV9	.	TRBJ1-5	CASSVDQGNQPQHF	TGTGCCAGCAGCGTGGACCAGGGGAATCAGCCCCAGCATTTT
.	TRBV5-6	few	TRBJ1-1	CASSPGTIGSEAFF	TGTGCCAGCAGCCCCGGGACAATCGGGTCTGAAGCTTTCTTT
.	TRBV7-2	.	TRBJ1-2	CASSPSGNYGYTF	TGTGCCAGCAGCCCCAGTGGTAACTATGGCTACACCTTC
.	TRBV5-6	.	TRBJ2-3	CASSLAQGPDTQYF	TGTGCCAGCAGCTTGGCCCAGGGGCCAGATACGCAGTATTTT
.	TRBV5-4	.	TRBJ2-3	CASSLAAASTDTQYF	TGTGCCAGCAGCTTGGCCGCGGCTAGCACAGATACGCAGTATTTT
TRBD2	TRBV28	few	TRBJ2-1	CASSLGSISGGGNEQFF	TGTGCCAGCAGTTTAGGTTCTATTAGCGGGGGGGGTAATGAGCAGTTCTTC
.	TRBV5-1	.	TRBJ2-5	CASSLELGTGQYF	TGCGCCAGCAGCTTGGAGCTGGGGACTGGGCAGTACTTC
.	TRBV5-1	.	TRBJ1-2	CASSFRRTATNGYTF	TGCGCCAGCAGCTTTAGGCGGACAGCGACGAATGGCTACACCTTC
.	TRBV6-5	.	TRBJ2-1	CASSYVGAEQFF	TGTGCCAGCAGTTACGTGGGGGCTGAGCAGTTCTTC
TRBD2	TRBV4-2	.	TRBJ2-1	CASSQDQSSGGRGGNEQFF	TGTGCCAGCAGCCAAGATCAGTCTAGCGGGGGGCGAGGTGGCAATGAGCAGTTCTTC
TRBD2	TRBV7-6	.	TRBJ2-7	CASSSGRGQSYEQYF	TGTGCCAGCAGCTCGGGGAGGGGCCAGTCCTACGAGCAGTACTTC
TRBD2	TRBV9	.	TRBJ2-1	CASSVGTSGGNEQFF	TGTGCCAGCAGCGTAGGGACTAGCGGGGGGAATGAGCAGTTCTTC
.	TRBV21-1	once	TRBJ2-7	CASSKASGPYEQYF	TGTGCCAGCAGCAAAGCTAGCGGCCCGTACGAGCAGTACTTC
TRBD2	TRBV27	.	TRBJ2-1	CASSLIRTGLGPFSEQFF	TGTGCCAGCAGTTTAATTCGTACGGGACTAGGACCTTTTAGTGAGCAGTTCTTC
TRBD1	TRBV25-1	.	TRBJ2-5	CASSDWDSRGQETQYF	TGTGCCAGCAGTGATTGGGACAGCAGAGGCCAAGAGACCCAGTACTTC
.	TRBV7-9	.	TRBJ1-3	CASSPGGNAIYF	TGTGCCAGCAGCCCAGGAGGGAACGCCATATATTTT